This T cell receptor (beta chain) was identified during a study of T cell changes during pregnancy in multiple sclerosis. The CDR3 has 13 residues. Trimming took off 4 bases at V and 7 bases at J, with 14 bases between the two ends. Germline lookup yields CDR1 GTSNPN and CDR2 SVGIG (reference sequence). Only in-frame clones appear in the TCRdb table, and some are missing; sequencing was by immunoSEQ multiplex PCR. Of tens of thousands of clones listed, 90% to 95% are singletons. This material consisted of peripheral blood, taken after pregnancy. The clonotype comes from a female donor with multiple sclerosis, enrolled in a pregnancy study. V gene TRBV30 combines with J gene TRBJ2-1, with D possibly TRBD2 on 6 matching bases. The CDR3 loop is CAWTGLILNEQFF. DNA for the CDR3: TGTGCCTGGACGGGACTCATATTAAATGAGCAGTTCTTC.